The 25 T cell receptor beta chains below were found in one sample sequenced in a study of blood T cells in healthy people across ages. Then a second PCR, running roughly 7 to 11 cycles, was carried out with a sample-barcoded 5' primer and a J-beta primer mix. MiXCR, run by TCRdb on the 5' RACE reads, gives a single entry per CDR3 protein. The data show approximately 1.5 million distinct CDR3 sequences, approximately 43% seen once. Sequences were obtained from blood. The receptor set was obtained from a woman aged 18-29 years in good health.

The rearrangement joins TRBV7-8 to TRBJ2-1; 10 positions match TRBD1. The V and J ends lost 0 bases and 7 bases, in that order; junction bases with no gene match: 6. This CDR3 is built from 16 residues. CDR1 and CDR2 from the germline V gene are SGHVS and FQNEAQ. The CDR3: CASSLASGTGVNEQFF. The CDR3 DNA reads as TGTGCCAGCAGCTTAGCCTCCGGGACAGGGGTTAATGAGCAGTTCTTC.

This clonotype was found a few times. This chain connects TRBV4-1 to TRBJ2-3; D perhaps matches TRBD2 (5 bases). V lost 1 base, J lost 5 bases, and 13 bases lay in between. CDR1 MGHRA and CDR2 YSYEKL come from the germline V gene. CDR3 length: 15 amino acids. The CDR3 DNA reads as TGCGCCAGCAGCCAAGTTGGCGGAGGACGAGATACGCAGTATTTT. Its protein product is CASSQVGGGRDTQYF.

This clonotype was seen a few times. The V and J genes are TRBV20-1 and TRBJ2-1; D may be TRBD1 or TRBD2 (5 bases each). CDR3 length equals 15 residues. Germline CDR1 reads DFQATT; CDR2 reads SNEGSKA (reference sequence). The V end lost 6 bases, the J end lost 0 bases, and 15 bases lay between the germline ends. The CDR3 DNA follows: TGCAGTGCGCCCCAGGGACGAAGCTCCTACAATGAGCAGTTCTTC. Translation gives CSAPQGRSSYNEQFF.

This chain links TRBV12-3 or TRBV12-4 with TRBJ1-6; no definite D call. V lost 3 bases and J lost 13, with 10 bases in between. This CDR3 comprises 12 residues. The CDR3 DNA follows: TGTGCCAGCAGTTTTTCGCAGACGCCCCTCCACTTT. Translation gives CASSFSQTPLHF.

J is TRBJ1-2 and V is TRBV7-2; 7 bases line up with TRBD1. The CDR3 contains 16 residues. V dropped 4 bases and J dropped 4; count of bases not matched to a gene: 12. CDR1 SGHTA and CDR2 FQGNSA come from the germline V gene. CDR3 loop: CASSSQGRGRLYGYTF. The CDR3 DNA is TGTGCCAGCAGCTCCCAGGGGAGGGGGCGCCTCTATGGCTACACCTTC.

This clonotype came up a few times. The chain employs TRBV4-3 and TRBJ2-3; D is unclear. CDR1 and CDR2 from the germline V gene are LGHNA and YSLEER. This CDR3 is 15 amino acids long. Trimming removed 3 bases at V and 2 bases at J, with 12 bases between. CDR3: CASSQTHSLTDTQYF. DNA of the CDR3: TGCGCCAGCAGCCAGACACACAGCCTCACAGATACGCAGTATTTT.

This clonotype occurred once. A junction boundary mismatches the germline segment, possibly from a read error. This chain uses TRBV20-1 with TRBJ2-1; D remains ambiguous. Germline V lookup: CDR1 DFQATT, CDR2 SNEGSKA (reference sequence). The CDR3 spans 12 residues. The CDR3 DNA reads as TGCAGTGCTAGGGGATCCTACAATGAGCTGTTCTTC. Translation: CSARGSYNELFF.

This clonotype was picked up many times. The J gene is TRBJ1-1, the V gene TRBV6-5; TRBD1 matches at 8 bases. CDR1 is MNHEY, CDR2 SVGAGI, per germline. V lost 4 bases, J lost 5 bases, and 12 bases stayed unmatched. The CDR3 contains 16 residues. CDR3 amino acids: CASSSPPDRGWTEAFF. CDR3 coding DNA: TGTGCCAGCAGTTCCCCTCCCGACAGGGGTTGGACTGAAGCTTTCTTT.

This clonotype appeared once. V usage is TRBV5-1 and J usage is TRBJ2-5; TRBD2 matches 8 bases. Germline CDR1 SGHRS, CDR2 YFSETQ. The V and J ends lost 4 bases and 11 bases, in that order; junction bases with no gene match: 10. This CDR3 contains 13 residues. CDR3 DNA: TGCGCCAGCAGCGGACTAGCTTGGAATGAGCAGTACTTC. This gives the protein CASSGLAWNEQYF.

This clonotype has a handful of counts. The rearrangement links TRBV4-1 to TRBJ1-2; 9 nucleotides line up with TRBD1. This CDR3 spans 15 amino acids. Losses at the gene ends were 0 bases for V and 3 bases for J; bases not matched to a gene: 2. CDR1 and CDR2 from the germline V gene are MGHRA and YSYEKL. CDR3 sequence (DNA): TGCGCCAGCAGCCAAGATCGGACAGGGGACTATGGCTACACCTTC. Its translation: CASSQDRTGDYGYTF.

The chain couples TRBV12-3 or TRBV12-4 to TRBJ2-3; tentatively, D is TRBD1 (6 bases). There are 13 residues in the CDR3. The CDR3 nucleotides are TGTGACATGACGACAGGCCTCACAGATACGCAGTATTTT. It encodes CDMTTGLTDTQYF.

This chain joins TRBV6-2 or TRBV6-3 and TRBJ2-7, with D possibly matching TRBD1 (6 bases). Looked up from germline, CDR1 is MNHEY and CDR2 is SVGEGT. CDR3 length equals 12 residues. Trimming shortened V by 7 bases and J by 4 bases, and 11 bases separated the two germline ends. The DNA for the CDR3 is TGTGCCAGCAAATACAGGGATTACGAGCAGTACTTC. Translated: CASKYRDYEQYF.

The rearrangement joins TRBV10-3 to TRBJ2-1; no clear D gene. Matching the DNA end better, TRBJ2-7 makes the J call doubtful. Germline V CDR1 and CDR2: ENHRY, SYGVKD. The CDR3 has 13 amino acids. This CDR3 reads CAITNALQNEQYF. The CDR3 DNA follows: TGTGCCATCACTAACGCCTTGCAAAATGAGCAGTACTTC.

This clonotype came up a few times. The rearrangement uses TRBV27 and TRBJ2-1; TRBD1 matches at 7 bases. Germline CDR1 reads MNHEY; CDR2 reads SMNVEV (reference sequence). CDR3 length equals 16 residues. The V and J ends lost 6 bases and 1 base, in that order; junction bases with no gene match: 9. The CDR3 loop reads CASRPRGRQSYNEQFF. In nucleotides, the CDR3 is TGTGCCAGCAGGCCAAGGGGGCGCCAATCCTACAATGAGCAGTTCTTC.

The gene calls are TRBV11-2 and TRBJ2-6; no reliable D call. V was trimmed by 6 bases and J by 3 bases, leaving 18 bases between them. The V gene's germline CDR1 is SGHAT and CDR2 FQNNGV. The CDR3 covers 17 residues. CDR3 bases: TGTGCCAGCAGGTTAAACGCAGGTCCTGGTGGGGCCAACGTCCTGACTTTC. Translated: CASRLNAGPGGANVLTF.

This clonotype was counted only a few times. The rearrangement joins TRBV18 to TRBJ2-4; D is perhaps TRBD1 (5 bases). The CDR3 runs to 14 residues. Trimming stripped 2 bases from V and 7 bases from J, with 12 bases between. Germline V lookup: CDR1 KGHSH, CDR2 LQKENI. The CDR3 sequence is CASSPIKGANIQYF. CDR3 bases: TGTGCCAGCTCACCAATAAAAGGGGCCAACATTCAGTACTTC.

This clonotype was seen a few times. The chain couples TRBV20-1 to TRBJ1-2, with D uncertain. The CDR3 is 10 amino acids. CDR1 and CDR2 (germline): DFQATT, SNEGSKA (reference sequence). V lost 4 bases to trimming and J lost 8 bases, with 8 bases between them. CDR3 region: CSAKGGGYTF. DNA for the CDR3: TGCAGTGCTAAGGGCGGGGGCTACACCTTC.

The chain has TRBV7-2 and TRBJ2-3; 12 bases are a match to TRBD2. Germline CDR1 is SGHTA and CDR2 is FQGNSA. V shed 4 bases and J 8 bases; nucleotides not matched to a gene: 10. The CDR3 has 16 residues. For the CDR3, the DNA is TGTGCCAGCAGCTCACGACTAGCGGGGGTCCGTAGTACGCAGTATTTT. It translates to CASSSRLAGVRSTQYF.

The CDR3 sequence: CASSQVLGTSGSIGEQYF. CDR3 nucleotides: TGCGCCAGCAGCCAGGTCCTTGGGACTAGCGGGAGTATCGGTGAGCAGTACTTC. The chain employs TRBV4-3 and TRBJ2-5; 14 bases are shared with TRBD2. J gave up 11 bases and V 3 bases, and 17 bases lay outside the gene matches. CDR1 and CDR2 from the germline V gene are LGHNA and YSLEER. This CDR3 region has 18 residues.

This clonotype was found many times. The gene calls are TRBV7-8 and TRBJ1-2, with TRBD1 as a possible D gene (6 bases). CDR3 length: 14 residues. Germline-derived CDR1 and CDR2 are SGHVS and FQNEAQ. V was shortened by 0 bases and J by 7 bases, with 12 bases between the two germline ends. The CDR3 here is CASSLAGGYRGYTF. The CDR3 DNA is TGTGCCAGCAGCTTAGCCGGGGGCTACCGTGGCTACACCTTC.

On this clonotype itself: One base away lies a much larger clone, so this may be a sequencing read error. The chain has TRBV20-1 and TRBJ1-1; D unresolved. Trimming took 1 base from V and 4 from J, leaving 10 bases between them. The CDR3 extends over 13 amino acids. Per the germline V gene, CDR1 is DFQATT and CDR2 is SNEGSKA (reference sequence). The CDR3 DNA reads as TGCAGTGCTAGAGGTGGGTCGGTCACTGAAGCTTTCTTT. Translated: CSARGGSVTEAFF.

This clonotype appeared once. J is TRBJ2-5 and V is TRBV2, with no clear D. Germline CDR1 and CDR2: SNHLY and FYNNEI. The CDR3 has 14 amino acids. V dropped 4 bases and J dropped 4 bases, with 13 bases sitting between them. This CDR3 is CASSAVLVRETQYF. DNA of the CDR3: TGTGCCAGCAGTGCTGTTTTGGTCCGAGAGACCCAGTACTTC.

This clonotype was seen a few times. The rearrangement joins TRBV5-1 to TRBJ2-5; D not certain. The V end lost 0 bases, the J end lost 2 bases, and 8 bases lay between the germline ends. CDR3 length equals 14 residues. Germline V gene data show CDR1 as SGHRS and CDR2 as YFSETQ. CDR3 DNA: TGCGCCAGCAGCTTGGCGGTCGGACAAGAGACCCAGTACTTC. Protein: CASSLAVGQETQYF.

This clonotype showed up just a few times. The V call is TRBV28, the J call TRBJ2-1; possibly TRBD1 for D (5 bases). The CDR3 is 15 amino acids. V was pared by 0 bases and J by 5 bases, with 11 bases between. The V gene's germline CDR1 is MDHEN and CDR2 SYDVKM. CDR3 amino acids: CASSLWQGDHNEQFF. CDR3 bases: TGTGCCAGCAGTTTATGGCAGGGTGATCACAATGAGCAGTTCTTC.

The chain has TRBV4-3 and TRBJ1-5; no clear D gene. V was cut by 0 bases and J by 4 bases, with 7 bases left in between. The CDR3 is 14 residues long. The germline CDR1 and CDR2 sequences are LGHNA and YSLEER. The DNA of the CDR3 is TGCGCCAGCAGCCAAGATGGACGGAATCAGCCCCAGCATTTT. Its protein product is CASSQDGRNQPQHF.